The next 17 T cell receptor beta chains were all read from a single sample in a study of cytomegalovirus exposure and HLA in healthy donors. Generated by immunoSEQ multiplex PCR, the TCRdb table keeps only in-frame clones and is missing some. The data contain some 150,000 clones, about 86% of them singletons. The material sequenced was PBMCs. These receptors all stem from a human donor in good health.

Written as DNA, the CDR3 is TGTGCCAGTAGTATCCTATCGGCAACTAATGAAAAACTGTTTTTT. Amino acids: CASSILSATNEKLFF. This sequence joins TRBV19 and TRBJ1-4; D unresolved. The germline CDR1 and CDR2 sequences are LNHDA and SQIVND (reference sequence). Trimming stripped 3 bases from V and 0 bases from J, with 8 bases between. The CDR3 totals 15 residues.

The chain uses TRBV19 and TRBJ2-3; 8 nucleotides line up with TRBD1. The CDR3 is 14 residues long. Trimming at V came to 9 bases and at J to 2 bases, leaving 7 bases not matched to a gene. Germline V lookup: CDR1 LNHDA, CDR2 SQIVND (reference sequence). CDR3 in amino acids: CASGQGATTDTQYF. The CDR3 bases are TGTGCCAGCGGTCAGGGGGCCACCACAGATACGCAGTATTTT. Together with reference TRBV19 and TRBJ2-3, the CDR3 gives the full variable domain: DGGITQSPKYLFRKEGQNVTLSCEQNLNHDAMYWYRQDPGQGLRLIYYSQIVNDFQKGDIAEGYSVSREKKESFPLTVTSAQKNPTAFYLCASGQGATTDTQYFGPGTRLTVL.

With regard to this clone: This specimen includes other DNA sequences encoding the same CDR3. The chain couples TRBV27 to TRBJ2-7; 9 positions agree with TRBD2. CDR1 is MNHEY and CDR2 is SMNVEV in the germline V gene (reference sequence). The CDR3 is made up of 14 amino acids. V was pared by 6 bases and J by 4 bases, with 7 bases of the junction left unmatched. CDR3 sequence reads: CASSLVSGSYEQYF. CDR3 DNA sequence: TGTGCCAGCAGCTTGGTTAGCGGGAGTTACGAGCAGTACTTC.

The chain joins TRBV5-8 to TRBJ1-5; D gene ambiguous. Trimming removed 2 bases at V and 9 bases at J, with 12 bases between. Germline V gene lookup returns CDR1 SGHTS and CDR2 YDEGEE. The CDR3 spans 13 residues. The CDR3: CASSLKSHVPQHF. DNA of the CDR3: TGTGCCAGCAGCTTAAAGTCACACGTGCCCCAGCATTTT.

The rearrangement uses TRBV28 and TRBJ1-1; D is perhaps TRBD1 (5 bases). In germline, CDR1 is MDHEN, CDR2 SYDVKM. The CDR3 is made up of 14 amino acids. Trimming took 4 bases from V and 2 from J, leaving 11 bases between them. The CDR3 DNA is TGTGCCAGCAGTTCCGTTAGGACAAACACTGAAGCTTTCTTT. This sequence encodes CASSSVRTNTEAFF. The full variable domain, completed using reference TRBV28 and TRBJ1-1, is DVKVTQSSRYLVKRTGEKVFLECVQDMDHENMFWYRQDPGLGLRLIYFSYDVKMKEKGDIPEGYSVSREKKERFSLILESASTNQTSMYLCASSSVRTNTEAFFGQGTRLTVV.

The CDR3 coding sequence is TGTGCCTGGATCGGTGGTGGCGGGAGGGCCGACGAGCAGTACTTC. Translating it yields CAWIGGGGRADEQYF. The chain combines TRBV30 with TRBJ2-7; 9 bases match TRBD2. Germline lookup yields CDR1 GTSNPN and CDR2 SVGIG (reference sequence). With V trimmed by 4 bases and J by 5 bases, 12 bases remained unmatched. This CDR3 has 15 residues. Full variable domain (rest looked up from reference TRBV30 and TRBJ2-7): SQTIHQWPATLVQPVGSPLSLECTVEGTSNPNLYWYRQAAGRGLQLLFYSVGIGQISSEVPQNLSASRPQDRQFILSSKKLLLSDSGFYLCAWIGGGGRADEQYFGPGTRLTVT.

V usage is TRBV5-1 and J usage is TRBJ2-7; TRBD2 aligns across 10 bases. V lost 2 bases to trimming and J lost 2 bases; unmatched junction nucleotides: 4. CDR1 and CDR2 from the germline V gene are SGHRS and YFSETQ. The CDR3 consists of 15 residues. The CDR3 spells CASSFSSGGPYEQYF. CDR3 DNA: TGCGCCAGCAGCTTCTCTAGCGGGGGCCCCTACGAGCAGTACTTC.

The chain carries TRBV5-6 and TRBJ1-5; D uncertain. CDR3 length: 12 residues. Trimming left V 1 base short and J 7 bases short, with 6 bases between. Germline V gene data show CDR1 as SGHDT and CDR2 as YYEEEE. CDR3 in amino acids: CASSLLGQPQHF. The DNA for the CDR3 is TGTGCCAGCAGCTTGTTGGGCCAGCCCCAGCATTTT.

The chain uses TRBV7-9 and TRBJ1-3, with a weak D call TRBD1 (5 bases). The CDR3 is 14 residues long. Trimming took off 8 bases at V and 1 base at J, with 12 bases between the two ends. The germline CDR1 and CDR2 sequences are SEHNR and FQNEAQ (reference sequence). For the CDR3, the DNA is TGTGCCAGCCCCAGGGAAGAGTCTGGAAACACCATATATTTT. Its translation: CASPREESGNTIYF.

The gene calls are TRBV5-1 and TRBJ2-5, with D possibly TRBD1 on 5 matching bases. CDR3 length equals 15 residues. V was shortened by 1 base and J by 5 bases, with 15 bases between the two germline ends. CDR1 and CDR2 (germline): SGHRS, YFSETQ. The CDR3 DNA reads TGCGCCAGCAGCTTGATCCAGGGCCAGGCGGAGACCCAGTACTTC. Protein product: CASSLIQGQAETQYF.

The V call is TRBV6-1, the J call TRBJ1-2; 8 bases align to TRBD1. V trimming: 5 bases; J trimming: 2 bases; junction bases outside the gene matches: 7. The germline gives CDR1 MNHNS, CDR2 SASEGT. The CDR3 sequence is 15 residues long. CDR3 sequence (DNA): TGTGCCAGCAGTTTGCAGGGGGCCTCCAACTATGGCTACACCTTC. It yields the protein CASSLQGASNYGYTF.

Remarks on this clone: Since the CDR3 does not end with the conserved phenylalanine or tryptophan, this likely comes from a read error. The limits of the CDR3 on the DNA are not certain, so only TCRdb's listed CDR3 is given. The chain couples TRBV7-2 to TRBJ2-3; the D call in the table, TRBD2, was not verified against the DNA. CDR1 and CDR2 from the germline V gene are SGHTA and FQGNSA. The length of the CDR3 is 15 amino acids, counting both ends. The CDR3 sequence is CASSPNPKTSGGGQV.

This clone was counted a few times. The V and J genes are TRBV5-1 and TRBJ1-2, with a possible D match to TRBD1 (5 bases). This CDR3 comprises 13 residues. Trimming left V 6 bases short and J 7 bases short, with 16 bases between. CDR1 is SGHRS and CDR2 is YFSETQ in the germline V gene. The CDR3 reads CASNQGGRGGYTF. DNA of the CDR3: TGCGCCAGCAACCAAGGAGGGAGGGGTGGCTACACCTTC.

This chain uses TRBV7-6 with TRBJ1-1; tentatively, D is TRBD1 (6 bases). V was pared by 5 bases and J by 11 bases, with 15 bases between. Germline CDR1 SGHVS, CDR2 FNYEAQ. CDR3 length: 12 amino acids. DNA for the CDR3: TGTGCCAGCAGCCCCAGTCAGGGGACCGCTTTCTTT. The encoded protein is CASSPSQGTAFF.

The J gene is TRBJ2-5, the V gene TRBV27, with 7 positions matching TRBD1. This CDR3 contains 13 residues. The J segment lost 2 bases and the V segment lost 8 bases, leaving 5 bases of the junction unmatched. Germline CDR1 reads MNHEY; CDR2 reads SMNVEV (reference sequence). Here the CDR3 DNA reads TGTGCCAGCCATAGACAGGGTCAAGAGACCCAGTACTTC. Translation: CASHRQGQETQYF.

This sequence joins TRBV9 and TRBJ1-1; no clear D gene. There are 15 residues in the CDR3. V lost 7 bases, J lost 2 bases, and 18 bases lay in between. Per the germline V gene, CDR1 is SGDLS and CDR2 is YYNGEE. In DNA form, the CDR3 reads TGTGCCAGCTCATTCGAGGGTAGTGGAAACACTGAAGCTTTCTTT. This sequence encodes CASSFEGSGNTEAFF. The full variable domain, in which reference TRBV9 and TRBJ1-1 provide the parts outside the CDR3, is DSGVTQTPKHLITATGQRVTLRCSPRSGDLSVYWYQQSLDQGLQFLIQYYNGEERAKGNILERFSAQQFPDLHSELNLSSLELGDSALYFCASSFEGSGNTEAFFGQGTRLTVV.

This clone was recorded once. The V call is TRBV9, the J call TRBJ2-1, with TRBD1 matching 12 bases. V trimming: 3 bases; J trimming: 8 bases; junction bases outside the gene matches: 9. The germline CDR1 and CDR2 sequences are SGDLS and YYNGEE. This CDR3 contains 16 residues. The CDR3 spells CASSALGDRGRYEQFF. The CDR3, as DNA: TGTGCCAGCAGCGCATTAGGGGACAGGGGGCGGTATGAGCAGTTCTTC.